Presented here are 3 T cell receptor beta chains from one specimen sequenced in a study of T cell changes during pregnancy in multiple sclerosis. The method was immunoSEQ multiplex PCR; TCRdb's version includes in-frame clones alone and lacks a portion of them. The sample carries fewer than 75,000 clones, around 93% recorded once. This specimen consisted of peripheral blood, obtained after pregnancy. Receptors were obtained from a female donor in good health, enrolled as a control in a pregnancy study.

The chain links TRBV2 to TRBJ1-5; D perhaps matches TRBD1 (6 bases). The CDR3 loop spans 18 amino acids. Trimming removed 5 bases at V and 2 bases at J, with 22 bases between. CDR1 and CDR2 (germline): SNHLY, FYNNEI. CDR3 coding DNA: TGTGCCAGCAGTACCTCCTCACAGGGTCGCTTGGGCAATCAGCCCCAGCATTTT. It translates to CASSTSSQGRLGNQPQHF.

This chain links TRBV9 with TRBJ2-7, with 7 positions matching TRBD1. Trimming removed 4 bases from V and 3 bases from J; junction bases left unmatched: 7. There are 14 residues in the CDR3. Germline V gene sequence: CDR1 SGDLS, CDR2 YYNGEE. The CDR3 here is CASSPWTGHYEQYF. The CDR3 DNA follows: TGTGCCAGCAGCCCCTGGACAGGACACTACGAGCAGTACTTC.

V and J are TRBV18 and TRBJ1-3; tentative D call: TRBD1 (6 bases). Germline V gene data show CDR1 as KGHSH and CDR2 as LQKENI. The CDR3 is 16 residues long. V shed 2 bases and J shed 4 bases, with 15 bases lying between them. The CDR3, as DNA: TGTGCCAGCTCACCAATGGCAGGGGCAGAAGGAAACACCATATATTTT. This sequence encodes CASSPMAGAEGNTIYF.